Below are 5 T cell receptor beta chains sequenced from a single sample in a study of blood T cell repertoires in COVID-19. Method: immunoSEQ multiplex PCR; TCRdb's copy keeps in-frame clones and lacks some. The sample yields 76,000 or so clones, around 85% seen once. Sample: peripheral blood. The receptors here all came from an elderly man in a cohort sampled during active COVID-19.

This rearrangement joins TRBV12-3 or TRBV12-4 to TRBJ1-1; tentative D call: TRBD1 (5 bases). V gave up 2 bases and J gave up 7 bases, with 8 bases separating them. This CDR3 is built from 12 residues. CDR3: CASSLRGNEAFF. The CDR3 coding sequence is TGTGCCAGCAGTTTACGGGGGAATGAAGCTTTCTTT.

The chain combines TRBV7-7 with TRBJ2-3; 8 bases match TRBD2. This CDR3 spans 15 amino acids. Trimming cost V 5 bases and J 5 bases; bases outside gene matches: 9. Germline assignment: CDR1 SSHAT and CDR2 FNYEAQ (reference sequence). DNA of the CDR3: TGTGCCAGCAGCCCAACCGGACTAGCCCGAGATACGCAGTATTTT. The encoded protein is CASSPTGLARDTQYF.

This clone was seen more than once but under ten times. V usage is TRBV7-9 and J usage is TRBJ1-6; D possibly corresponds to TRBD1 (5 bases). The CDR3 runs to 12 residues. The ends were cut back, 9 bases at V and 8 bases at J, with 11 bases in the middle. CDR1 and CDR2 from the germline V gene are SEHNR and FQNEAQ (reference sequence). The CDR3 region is CASAPGHSPLHF. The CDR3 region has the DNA TGTGCCAGTGCTCCAGGGCATTCACCCCTCCACTTT.

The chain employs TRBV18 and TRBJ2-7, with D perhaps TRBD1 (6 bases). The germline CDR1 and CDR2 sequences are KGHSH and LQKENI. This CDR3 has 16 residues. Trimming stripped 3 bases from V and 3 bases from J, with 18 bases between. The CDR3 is CASSPGTGRGFYEQYV. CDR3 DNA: TGTGCCAGCTCACCTGGCACGGGCAGGGGCTTCTACGAGCAGTACGTC.

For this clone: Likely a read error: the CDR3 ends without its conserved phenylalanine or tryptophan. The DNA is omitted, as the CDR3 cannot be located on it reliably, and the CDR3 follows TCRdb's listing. The CDR3 here is CAPSHRIP. The V gene is TRBV24-1, the J gene TRBJ2-7; the tabulated D call, TRBD1, remains unverified against the DNA. Germline V lookup: CDR1 KGHDR, CDR2 SFDVKD. The CDR3 is 8 residues long, counting both termini.